This T cell receptor (beta chain) is drawn from a study of blood T cells in healthy people across ages. There were at least 6 micrograms of total RNA extracted from every sample. Together with a sample-barcoded 5' primer, a J-beta primer mix was included in a second PCR lasting about 7 to 12 cycles. From the 5' RACE reads, TCRdb called clonotypes with MiXCR, one entry per CDR3 protein. The sample has 500,000 to 700,000 distinct CDR3 sequences; about 30% are singletons. Trimming took 0 bases from V and 8 from J, leaving 24 bases between them. The CDR3 loop spans 18 amino acids. Germline V gives CDR1 SGHDT, CDR2 YYEEEE. Study observations and caveats: Observed TCR beta diversity showed a strong correlation with the percentage of naive T cells as measured by flow cytometry. Relative to aged donors, long-lived donors carried more naive CD4+ cells and displayed higher diversity.

A word on this clonotype: Its antigen is not identified.

The receptor comes from a woman of 80 years or more in good health. V and J are TRBV5-6 and TRBJ2-1; perhaps TRBD2 as D (6 bases). Sequencing was carried out using blood. The CDR3 DNA sequence: TGTGCCAGCAGCTTGGTTCAGAAGATGGCGGGGATCACCCATGAGCAGTTCTTC. It codes for CASSLVQKMAGITHEQFF.